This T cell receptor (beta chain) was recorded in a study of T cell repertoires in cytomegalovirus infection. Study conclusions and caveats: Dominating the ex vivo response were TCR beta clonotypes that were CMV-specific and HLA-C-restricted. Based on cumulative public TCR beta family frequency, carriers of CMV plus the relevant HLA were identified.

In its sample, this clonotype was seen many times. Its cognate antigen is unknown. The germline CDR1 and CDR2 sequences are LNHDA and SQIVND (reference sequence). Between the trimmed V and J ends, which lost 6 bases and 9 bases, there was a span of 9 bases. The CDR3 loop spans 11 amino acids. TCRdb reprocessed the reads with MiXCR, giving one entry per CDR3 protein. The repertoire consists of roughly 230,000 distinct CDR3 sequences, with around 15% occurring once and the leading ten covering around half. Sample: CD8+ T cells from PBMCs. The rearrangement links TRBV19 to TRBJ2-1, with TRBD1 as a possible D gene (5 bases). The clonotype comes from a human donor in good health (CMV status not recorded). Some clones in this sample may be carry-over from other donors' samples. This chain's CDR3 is CASRTEVEQFF. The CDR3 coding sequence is TGTGCCAGTAGGACAGAGGTTGAGCAGTTCTTC.